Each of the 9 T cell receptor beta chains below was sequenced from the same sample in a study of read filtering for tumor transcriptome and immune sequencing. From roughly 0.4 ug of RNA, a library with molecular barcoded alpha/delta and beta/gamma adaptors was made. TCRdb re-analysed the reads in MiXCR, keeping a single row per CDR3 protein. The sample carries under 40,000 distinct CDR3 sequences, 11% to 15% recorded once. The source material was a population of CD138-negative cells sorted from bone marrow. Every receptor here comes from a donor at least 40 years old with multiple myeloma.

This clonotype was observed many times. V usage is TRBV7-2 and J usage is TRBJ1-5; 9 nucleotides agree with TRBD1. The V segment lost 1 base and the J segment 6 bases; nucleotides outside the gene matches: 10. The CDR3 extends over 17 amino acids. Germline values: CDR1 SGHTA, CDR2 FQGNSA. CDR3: CASSLGGQGLGGQPQHF. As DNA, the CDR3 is TGTGCCAGCAGCTTAGGGGGACAGGGCCTCGGGGGTCAGCCCCAGCATTTT.

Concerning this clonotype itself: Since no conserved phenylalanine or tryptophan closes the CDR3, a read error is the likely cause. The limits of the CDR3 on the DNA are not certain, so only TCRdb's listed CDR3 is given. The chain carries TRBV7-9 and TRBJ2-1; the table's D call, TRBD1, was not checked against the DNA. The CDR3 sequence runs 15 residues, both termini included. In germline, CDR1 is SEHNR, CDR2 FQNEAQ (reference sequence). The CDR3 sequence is CASSQHSGSYNEQIC.

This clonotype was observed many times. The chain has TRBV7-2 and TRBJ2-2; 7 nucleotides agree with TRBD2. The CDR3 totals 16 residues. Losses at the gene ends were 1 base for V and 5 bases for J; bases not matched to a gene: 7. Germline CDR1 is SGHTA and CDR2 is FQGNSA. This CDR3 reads CASSLEASGPTGELFF. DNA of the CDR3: TGTGCCAGCAGCTTAGAGGCTAGCGGCCCGACCGGGGAGCTGTTTTTT. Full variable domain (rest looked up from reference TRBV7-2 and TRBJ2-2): GAGVSQSPSNKVTEKGKDVELRCDPISGHTALYWYRQSLGQGLEFLIYFQGNSAPDKSGLPSDRFSAERTGGSVSTLTIQRTQQEDSAVYLCASSLEASGPTGELFFGEGSRLTVL.

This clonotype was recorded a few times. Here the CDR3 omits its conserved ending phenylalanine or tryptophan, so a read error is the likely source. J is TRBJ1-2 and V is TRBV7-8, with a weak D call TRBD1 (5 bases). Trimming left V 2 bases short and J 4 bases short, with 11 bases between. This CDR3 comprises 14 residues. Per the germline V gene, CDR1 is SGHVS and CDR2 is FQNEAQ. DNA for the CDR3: TGTGCCAGCAGCTTAAATAGACAGTCCTATGGCTACACCCTC. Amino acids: CASSLNRQSYGYTL.

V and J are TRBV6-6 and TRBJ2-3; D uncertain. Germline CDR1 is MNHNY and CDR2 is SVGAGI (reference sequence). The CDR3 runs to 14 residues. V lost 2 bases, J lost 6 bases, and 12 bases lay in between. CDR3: CASSYVDPEDTQYF. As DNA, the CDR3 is TGTGCCAGCAGTTACGTGGACCCCGAGGATACGCAGTATTTT.

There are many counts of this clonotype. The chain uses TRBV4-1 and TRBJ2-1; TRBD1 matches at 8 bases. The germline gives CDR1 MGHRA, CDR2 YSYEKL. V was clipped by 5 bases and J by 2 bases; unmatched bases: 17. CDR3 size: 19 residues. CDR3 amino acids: CASSADPDQTGGPYNEQFF. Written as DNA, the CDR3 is TGCGCCAGCAGCGCAGACCCCGACCAAACAGGGGGACCCTACAATGAGCAGTTCTTC.

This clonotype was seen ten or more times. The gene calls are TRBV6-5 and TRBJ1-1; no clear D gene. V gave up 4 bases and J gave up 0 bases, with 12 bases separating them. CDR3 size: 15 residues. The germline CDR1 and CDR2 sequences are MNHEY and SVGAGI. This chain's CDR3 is CASSSLSRMNTEAFF. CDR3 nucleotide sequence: TGTGCCAGCAGTTCCTTATCCCGCATGAACACTGAAGCTTTCTTT.

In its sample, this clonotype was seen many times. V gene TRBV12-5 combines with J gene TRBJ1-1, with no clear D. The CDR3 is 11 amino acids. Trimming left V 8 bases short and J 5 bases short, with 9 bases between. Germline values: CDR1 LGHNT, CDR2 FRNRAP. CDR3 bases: TGTGCTAGTCTGTCATGGACTGAAGCTTTCTTT. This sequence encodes CASLSWTEAFF.

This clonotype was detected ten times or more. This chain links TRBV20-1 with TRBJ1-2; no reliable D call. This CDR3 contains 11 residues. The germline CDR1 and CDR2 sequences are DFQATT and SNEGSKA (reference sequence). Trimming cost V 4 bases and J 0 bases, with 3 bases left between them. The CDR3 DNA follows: TGCAGTGCTACAGCTAACTATGGCTACACCTTC. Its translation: CSATANYGYTF.